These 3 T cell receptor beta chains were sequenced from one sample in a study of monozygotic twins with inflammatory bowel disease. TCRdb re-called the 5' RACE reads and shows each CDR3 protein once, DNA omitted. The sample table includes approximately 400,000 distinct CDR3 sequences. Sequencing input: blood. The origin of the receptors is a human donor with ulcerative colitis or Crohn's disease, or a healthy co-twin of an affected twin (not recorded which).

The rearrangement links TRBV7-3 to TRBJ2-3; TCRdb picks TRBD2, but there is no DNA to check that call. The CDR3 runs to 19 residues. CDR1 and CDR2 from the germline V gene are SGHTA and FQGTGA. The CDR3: CASSTSPSGLAGERDTQYF. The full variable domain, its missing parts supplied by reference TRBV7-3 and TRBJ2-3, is GAGVSQTPSNKVTEKGKYVELRCDPISGHTALYWYRQSLGQGPEFLIYFQGTGAADDSGLPNDRFFAVRPEGSVSTLKIQRTERGDSAVYLCASSTSPSGLAGERDTQYFGPGTRLTVL.

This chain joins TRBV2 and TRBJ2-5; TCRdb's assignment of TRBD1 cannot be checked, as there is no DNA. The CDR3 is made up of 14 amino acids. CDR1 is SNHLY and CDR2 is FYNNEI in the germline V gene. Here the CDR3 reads CASSEVRGQETQYF.

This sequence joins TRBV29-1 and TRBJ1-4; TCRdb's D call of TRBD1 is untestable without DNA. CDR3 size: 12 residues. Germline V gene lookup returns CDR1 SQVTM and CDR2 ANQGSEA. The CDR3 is CSAGTANEKLFF.